These T cell receptor beta chains were read from a single sample in a study of CXCR3-negative and CXCR3-positive naive CD8 T cells. TCRdb re-called the 5' RACE reads and gives one entry per CDR3 protein, without DNA. The sample data list 120,000 to 150,000 distinct CDR3 sequences. Material: naive CXCR3+ CD8+ T cells from blood. These TCRs come from a human donor in good health. Some clones in this sample may be carry-over from other donors' samples. The CDR3 runs from the conserved cysteine through the conserved F or W. Fields, in order: V gene, J gene, CDR3 protein.

V gene: TRBV15
J gene: TRBJ2-7
CDR3 protein: CATSQGRSYEQYF

V gene: TRBV29-1
J gene: TRBJ1-2
CDR3 protein: CSVARGQGAYGYTF

V gene: TRBV12-3/TRBV12-4
J gene: TRBJ2-2
CDR3 protein: CASIQSWGADTGELFF

V gene: TRBV7-2
J gene: TRBJ1-4
CDR3 protein: CASRASGGEKLFF

V gene: TRBV6-6
J gene: TRBJ1-1
CDR3 protein: CASSSTLNTEAFF

V gene: TRBV5-1
J gene: TRBJ2-7
CDR3 protein: CASSAGSGSYEQYF

V gene: TRBV4-2
J gene: TRBJ2-2
CDR3 protein: CASTPLDRAGELFF

V gene: TRBV6-6
J gene: TRBJ2-3
CDR3 protein: CASSDSIYTQYF

V gene: TRBV7-2
J gene: TRBJ2-1
CDR3 protein: CASSLDSFNEQFF

V gene: TRBV29-1
J gene: TRBJ2-3
CDR3 protein: CSVALSGALPGDTQYF